Shown below are 3 T cell receptor beta chains from a single sample sequenced in a study of blood T cell repertoires in COVID-19. The table came from immunoSEQ multiplex PCR; TCRdb's copy has only in-frame clones and leaves some out. This repertoire shows approximately 210,000 clones, 76% found once; its top ten account for approximately 16%. The specimen was PBMCs or T cells enriched from blood (not recorded which). These receptors were obtained from a woman in her fifties or sixties with acute COVID-19.

This chain connects TRBV5-4 to TRBJ2-7; 8 positions agree with TRBD2. Germline V gene data show CDR1 as SGHNT and CDR2 as YYREEE (reference sequence). The CDR3 is 14 amino acids. Trimming took 2 bases from V and 2 from J; bases not matched to a gene: 3. The CDR3 loop reads CASSFGGAAYEQYV. CDR3 nucleotide sequence: TGTGCCAGCAGCTTCGGGGGGGCAGCCTACGAGCAGTACGTC.

The rearrangement joins TRBV7-2 to TRBJ1-2; TRBD1 matches 11 bases. The CDR3 runs to 17 residues. V lost 4 bases and J lost 8; bases outside the gene matches: 15. The germline V gene has CDR1 SGHTA and CDR2 FQGNSA. The CDR3: CASSSEGTGGRLRGYTF. As DNA, the CDR3 is TGTGCCAGCAGCTCGGAGGGGACAGGGGGACGGCTGCGCGGCTACACCTTC.

This clone came up a few times. The chain joins TRBV7-9 to TRBJ1-5; 9 bases agree with TRBD1. Germline values: CDR1 SEHNR, CDR2 FQNEAQ (reference sequence). V lost 5 bases to trimming and J lost 1 base; unmatched junction nucleotides: 3. CDR3 length: 15 residues. DNA of the CDR3: TGTGCCAGCAGCGGGGGACAGGGAAGCAATCAGCCCCAGCATTTT. Protein: CASSGGQGSNQPQHF.